Below are 5 T cell receptor beta chains sequenced from a single sample in a study of T cell changes during pregnancy in multiple sclerosis. Profiled with immunoSEQ multiplex PCR; TCRdb holds only in-frame clones, not every one. The profile shows around 38,000 clones, more than 85% of them singletons. The specimen was CD8+ T cells from peripheral blood mononuclear cells, collected in the third trimester of pregnancy. These receptors were taken from a female donor with multiple sclerosis, enrolled in a pregnancy study.

The V gene is TRBV4-2, the J gene TRBJ1-4; 9 nucleotides match TRBD1. The CDR3 extends over 12 amino acids. Trimming took 4 bases from V and 12 from J; bases not matched to a gene: 3. The germline V gene has CDR1 LGHNA and CDR2 YNFKEQ. The DNA for the CDR3 is TGTGCCAGCAGCCTACGGGACAGGGAACTGTTTTTT. Protein sequence: CASSLRDRELFF.

Only one count was recorded for this clone. This sequence joins TRBV4-2 and TRBJ2-3; D is uncertain. Trimming pared 0 bases from V and 10 bases from J, leaving 14 bases between. The CDR3 is 14 residues long. Germline V gene lookup returns CDR1 LGHNA and CDR2 YNFKEQ. The CDR3 nucleotides are TGTGCCAGCAGCCAAGATTCTTCGGCGGCTGCGCAGTATTTT. Protein sequence: CASSQDSSAAAQYF.

CDR3 region: CASSQDSGVRGSGGYTF. The CDR3 nucleotides read TGCGCCAGCAGCCAAGATTCGGGAGTCAGAGGATCAGGGGGCTACACCTTC. The chain links TRBV4-3 to TRBJ1-2, with D perhaps matching TRBD1 (5 bases). CDR1 is LGHNA, CDR2 YSLEER, per germline. With 0 bases removed from V and 8 bases from J, the gap between germline ends came to 22 bases. This CDR3 has 17 amino acids.

The J gene is TRBJ2-3, the V gene TRBV18, with 7 bases that match TRBD2. The CDR3 is 15 residues long. The V segment lost 5 bases and the J segment 1 base; nucleotides outside the gene matches: 6. Per germline, CDR1 KGHSH and CDR2 LQKENI. CDR3 DNA: TGTGCCAGCTCATCAGACCGGGAGGGCACAGATACGCAGTATTTT. Protein product: CASSSDREGTDTQYF.

The chain carries TRBV11-2 and TRBJ2-7; TRBD2 aligns across 10 bases. The CDR3 runs to 15 residues. The germline CDR1 and CDR2 sequences are SGHAT and FQNNGV. V was pared by 5 bases and J by 0 bases, with 4 bases of the junction left unmatched. CDR3 amino acids: CASSAIAGGSYEQYF. The CDR3 DNA reads as TGTGCCAGCAGCGCAATAGCGGGGGGCTCCTACGAGCAGTACTTC.